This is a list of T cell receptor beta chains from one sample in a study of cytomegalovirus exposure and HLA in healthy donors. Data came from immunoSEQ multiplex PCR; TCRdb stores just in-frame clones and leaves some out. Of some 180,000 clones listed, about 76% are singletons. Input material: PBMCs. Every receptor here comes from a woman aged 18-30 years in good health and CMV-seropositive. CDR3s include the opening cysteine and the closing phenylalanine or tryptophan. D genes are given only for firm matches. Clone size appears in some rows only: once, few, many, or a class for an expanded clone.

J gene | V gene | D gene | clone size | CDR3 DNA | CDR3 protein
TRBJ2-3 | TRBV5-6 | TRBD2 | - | TGTGCCAGCAGCTTAGGCGGGGGGGATTTTAGAGATACGCAGTATTTT | CASSLGGGDFRDTQYF
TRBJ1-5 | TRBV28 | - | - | TGTGCCAGCAGTTCTCCCCTCCAGGGGTGGAATCAGCCCCAGCATTTT | CASSSPLQGWNQPQHF
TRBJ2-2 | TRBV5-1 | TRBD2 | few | TGCGCCAGCCTCGGGACTAGCGGGTCCGGGGAGCTGTTTTTT | CASLGTSGSGELFF
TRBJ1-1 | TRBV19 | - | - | TGTGCCAGTAGTATAGGCAGGGGGAACACTGAAGCTTTCTTT | CASSIGRGNTEAFF
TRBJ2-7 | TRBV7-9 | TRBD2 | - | TGTGCCAGCAAAACGGGGGGGGACCTCCACGAGCAGTACTTC | CASKTGGDLHEQYF
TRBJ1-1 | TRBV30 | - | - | TGTGCCTGGAGTACCAGGGGGAACACTGAAGCTTTCTTT | CAWSTRGNTEAFF
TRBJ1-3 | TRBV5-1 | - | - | TGCGCCAGCAGCTCCCCGGACAACCGAAACACCATATATTTT | CASSSPDNRNTIYF
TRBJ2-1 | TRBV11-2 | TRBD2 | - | TGTGCCAGCAGCACTCGGGCTAGCGGGGGGGCCAACAATGAGCAGTTCTTC | CASSTRASGGANNEQFF
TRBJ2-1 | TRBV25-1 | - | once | TGTGCCAGCAGTGGACCGGAGGGCCCCTCCTACAATGAGCAGTTCTTC | CASSGPEGPSYNEQFF
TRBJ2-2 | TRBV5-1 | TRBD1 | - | TGCGCCAGCAGCCCCCGACGCCTACCGGGACAGCCGACGGCGGGGAACACCGGGGAGCTGTTTTTT | CASSPRRLPGQPTAGNTGELFF
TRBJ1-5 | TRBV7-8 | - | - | TGTGCCAGCAGCTTAGAGTGGGCAGGAGGACAGCCCCAGCATTTT | CASSLEWAGGQPQHF
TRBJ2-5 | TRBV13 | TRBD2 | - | TGTGCCAGCAGCTTAGGCCCAGCGGGGGGGCCTCCCGAGACCCAGTACTTC | CASSLGPAGGPPETQYF
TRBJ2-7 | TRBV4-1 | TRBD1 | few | TGCGCCAGCAGCCTAGACAGGGCCTCCTACTACGAGCAGTACTTC | CASSLDRASYYEQYF
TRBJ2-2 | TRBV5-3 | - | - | TGTGCCAGAAGCTTGGAGGGGCAGCGAGACACCGGGGAGCTGTTTTTT | CARSLEGQRDTGELFF
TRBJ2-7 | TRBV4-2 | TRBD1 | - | TGTGCCAGCAGCCAAGAAACAGGGGCCTTCTACGAGCAGTACTTC | CASSQETGAFYEQYF
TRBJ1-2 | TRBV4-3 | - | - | TGCGCCAGCAGCCAAGGAACGGGATCCTATGGCTACACCTTC | CASSQGTGSYGYTF
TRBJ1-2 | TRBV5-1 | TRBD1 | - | TGCGCCAGCAGTTCCTCAGGGACAGGGCTTGAGTTTGGCTACACCTTC | CASSSSGTGLEFGYTF
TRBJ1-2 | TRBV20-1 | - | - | TGCAGTGCTAGTGTCTCCGGGGGCACCTTC | CSASVSGGTF
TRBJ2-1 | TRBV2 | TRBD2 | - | TGTGCCAGCAGTGAAGTGGTAGCGGGGGGAATTAATGAGCAGTTCTTC | CASSEVVAGGINEQFF
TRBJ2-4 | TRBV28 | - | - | TGTGCCAGCAGTTTTGGGGGAGGGGGAGCCAAAAACATTCAGTACTTC | CASSFGGGGAKNIQYF
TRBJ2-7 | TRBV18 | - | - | TGTGCCAGCTCACAACGACAGGTAGTCTCCTACGAGCAGTACTTC | CASSQRQVVSYEQYF
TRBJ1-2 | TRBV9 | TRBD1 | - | TGTGCCAGCAGCGTCCGGGACAGGGTTTTCTATGGCTACACCTTC | CASSVRDRVFYGYTF
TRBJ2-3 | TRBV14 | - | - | TGTGCCAGCAGCCATCGGGGGACCTACACAGATACGCAGTATTTT | CASSHRGTYTDTQYF
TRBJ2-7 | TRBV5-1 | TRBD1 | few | TGCGCCAGCAGCTTGACCGGACAGGGGGCTTCGTACGAGCAGTACTTC | CASSLTGQGASYEQYF
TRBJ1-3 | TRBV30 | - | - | TGTGCCTGGACCACGATGAGGGCTGGAAACACCATATATTTT | CAWTTMRAGNTIYF
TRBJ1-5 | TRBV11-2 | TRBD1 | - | TGTGCCAGCAGCGCAACAGGGGTAAGCAATCAGCCCCAGCATTTT | CASSATGVSNQPQHF
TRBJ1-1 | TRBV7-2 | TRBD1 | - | TGTGCCAGCAGCTTAAGGGGGCCTGAAGCTTTCTTT | CASSLRGPEAFF
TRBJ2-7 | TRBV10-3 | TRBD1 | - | TGTGCCATCAGTGCCGGGACAGGGGAGGCCTACGAGCAGTACTTC | CAISAGTGEAYEQYF
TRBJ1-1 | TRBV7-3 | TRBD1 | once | TGTGCCAGCAGCTTACTCCCGACAGGGGATAGGGCTGAAGCTTTCTTT | CASSLLPTGDRAEAFF
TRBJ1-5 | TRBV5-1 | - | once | TGCGCCAGCAGTTTAGGACAGCCAAATCAGCCCCAGCATTTT | CASSLGQPNQPQHF
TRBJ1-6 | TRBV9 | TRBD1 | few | TGTGCCAGCAGCGTACAGGGGGAGACACTACCTAATTCACCCCTCCACTTT | CASSVQGETLPNSPLHF
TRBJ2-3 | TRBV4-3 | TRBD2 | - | TGCGCCAGCAGCCCAAAAACTAGCGGCGGCACAGATACGCAGTATTTT | CASSPKTSGGTDTQYF
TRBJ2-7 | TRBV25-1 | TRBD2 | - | TGTGCCAGCAGTAGCGGGACCGTTTACGAGCAGTACTTC | CASSSGTVYEQYF
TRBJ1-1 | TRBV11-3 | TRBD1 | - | TGTGCCAGCAGCTTAGTTCTCGGCAGGGGGATAGCTGAAGCTTTCTTT | CASSLVLGRGIAEAFF
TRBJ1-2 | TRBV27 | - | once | TGTGCCAGCAGTTTCCGGCAGGGCGCTAACTATGGCTACACCTTC | CASSFRQGANYGYTF
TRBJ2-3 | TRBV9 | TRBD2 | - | TGTGCCAGCAGCGTAGTACTAGCGGGGGGGGCAGATACGCAGTATTTT | CASSVVLAGGADTQYF
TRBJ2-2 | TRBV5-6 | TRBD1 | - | TGTGCCAGCAGCTCGTCGAAGACAGGGAGGAACACCGGGGAGCTGTTTTTT | CASSSSKTGRNTGELFF
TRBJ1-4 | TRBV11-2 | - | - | TGTGCCAGCAGCTTAGTCGGGGGGCAAGGGGAAAAACTGTTTTTT | CASSLVGGQGEKLFF
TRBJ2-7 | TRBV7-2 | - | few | TGTGCCAGCAGCTTAGCCGGACAGTCTTTGGTGTACTTC | CASSLAGQSLVYF
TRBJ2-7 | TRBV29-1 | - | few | TGCAGCGTCGCAGGACGGGGCGGGGTGTCCTCCTACGAGCAGTACTTC | CSVAGRGGVSSYEQYF
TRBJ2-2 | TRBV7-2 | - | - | TGCGCCAGTATGACAGGTTTTAACACCGGGGAGCTGTTTTTT | CASMTGFNTGELFF
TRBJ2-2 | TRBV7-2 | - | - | TGTGCCAGCAGCTTACCGCGGAAGAACACCGGGGAGCTGTTTTTT | CASSLPRKNTGELFF
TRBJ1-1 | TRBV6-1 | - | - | TGTGCCAGCAGTTCTCAAGTGAGGACTGAAGCTTTCTTT | CASSSQVRTEAFF
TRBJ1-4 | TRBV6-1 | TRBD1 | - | TGTGCCAGCAGTGCGGGACAGGGGTCTGAAAAACTGTTTTTT | CASSAGQGSEKLFF
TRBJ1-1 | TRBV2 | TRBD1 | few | TGTGCCAGCAGTGATTCTTGGGACAGGGGGATTAGTGAAGCTTTCTTT | CASSDSWDRGISEAFF
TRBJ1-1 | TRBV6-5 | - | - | TGTGCCAGCAGTTACTGGCGGAGCGGTGAAGCTTTCTTT | CASSYWRSGEAFF